This TCR beta chain was captured by sequencing in a study of vaccination and CD4 T cells after COVID-19. The wider study: Typically, post-vaccine samples were obtained a median roughly 75 days after dose two, within a range of 14 to 241.

Sample treatment: roughly nine-day PBMC culture with coronavirus spike peptide pools or control peptides (ViraFEST assay). From the unexposed donor, CD4+ T cells were collected ahead of the COVID-19 pandemic (2011-2018). This clonotype was seen once. Its antigen is still unknown. The CDR3 totals 11 residues. V lost 2 bases and J lost 5, with 3 bases in between. The V gene's germline CDR1 is SEHNR and CDR2 FQNEAQ (reference sequence). Findings of the study overall: Spike mono-reactivity was found in 304 of the 307 vaccine-specific clones identified in convalescent patients.

With the Oncomine TCR Beta short-read assay, DNA from cultured CD4+ T cells was sequenced. TCRdb used MiXCR to reprocess the PCR reads, holding one entry per CDR3 protein. Of approximately 6,800 distinct CDR3 sequences listed, roughly 44% were seen once; the top ten hold about 25%. Sample: CD4+ T cells from blood, cultured in vitro. This clonotype was obtained from a human donor in good health. V usage is TRBV7-9 and J usage is TRBJ2-5, with unresolved D. The DNA for the CDR3 is TGTGCCAGCAGCTTAATGGAGACCCAGTACTTC. Protein product: CASSLMETQYF.